What follows describes a single TCR beta chain. This sample is part of a study of blood T cells in healthy people across ages. Through a sample-barcoded 5' primer and a J-beta primer mix, a second PCR was run for about 6 to 11 cycles. Each cDNA was tagged by a template-switch adaptor containing 12 random nucleotides. TCRdb re-derived calls from the 5' RACE reads in MiXCR, one entry per CDR3 protein. The table shows about 840,000 distinct CDR3 sequences, with roughly 28% occurring only once. Trimming stripped 5 bases from V and 4 bases from J, with 8 bases between. CDR1 is PRHDT, CDR2 FYEKMQ, per germline (reference sequence). The CDR3 covers 13 residues. The sample also formed part of further work on T cells of mothers and their children. That work adds: In related and unrelated pairs alike, thymic selection shapes TCR recombination output, with inherited differences minor. Researchers found no T cell clones that were persistent and microchimeric.

What was sequenced was blood. The receptor was derived from a woman in her thirties or forties in good health. V usage is TRBV13 and J usage is TRBJ2-2; D gene uncertain. The chain's CDR3 is CASSAMVTGELFF. The CDR3 DNA reads TGTGCCAGCAGCGCCATGGTCACCGGGGAGCTGTTTTTT. The entire variable domain, with the rest obtained from reference TRBV13 and TRBJ2-2, is as follows: AAGVIQSPRHLIKEKRETATLKCYPIPRHDTVYWYQQGPGQDPQFLISFYEKMQSDKGSIPDRFSAQQFSDYHSELNMSSLELGDSALYFCASSAMVTGELFFGEGSRLTVL.